Each of the 14 T cell receptor beta chains below was sequenced from the same sample in a study of long-term antiretroviral therapy in people with HIV. The run of the v3.0 immunoSEQ assay was at survey level. Clones were sequenced by immunoSEQ multiplex PCR, and TCRdb holds only the in-frame ones, with some missing. The sample shows 15,000 to 20,000 clones, around 94% of them seen only once. The sequences come from unsorted PBMCs, collected just under 6.5 years after starting antiretroviral therapy. These receptors all come from a woman aged 45-60 years with HIV.

About this clone itself: A read error may produce the germline difference seen at one junction end. CDR3 DNA: TGTGCTAGCAGCCAACAGGGGGTACAAGAGACCCAGTACTTC. Amino acid sequence: CASSQQGVQETQYF. The chain joins TRBV7-7 to TRBJ2-5; 8 nucleotides align to TRBD1. CDR3 size: 14 residues. Germline V CDR1 and CDR2: SSHAT, FNYEAQ (reference sequence). The whole variable domain, filled in from reference TRBV7-7 and TRBJ2-5, reads GAGVSQSPRYKVTKRGQDVTLRCDPISSHATLYWYQQALGQGPEFLTYFNYEAQPDKSGLPSDRFSAERPEGSISTLTIQRTEQRDSAMYRCASSQQGVQETQYFGPGTRLLVL.

This rearrangement joins TRBV4-1 to TRBJ2-2; D is perhaps TRBD2 (6 bases). The V gene's germline CDR1 is MGHRA and CDR2 YSYEKL. The CDR3 sequence is 17 residues long. V lost 0 bases to trimming and J lost 2 bases, with 13 bases between them. The CDR3 reads CASSQDRLATNTGELFF. Written as DNA, the CDR3 is TGCGCCAGCAGCCAAGATAGGCTAGCGACTAACACCGGGGAGCTGTTTTTT.

This clone was found once. This chain uses TRBV11-2 with TRBJ1-1; D unresolved. This CDR3 has 14 residues. Trimming took 1 base from V and 1 from J, leaving 7 bases between them. Germline CDR1 SGHAT, CDR2 FQNNGV. CDR3 sequence: CASSLGRGNTEAFF. In nucleotides, the CDR3 is TGTGCCAGCAGCTTAGGCCGGGGGAACACTGAAGCTTTCTTT.

This clone was observed a single time. The chain couples TRBV5-1 to TRBJ2-6, with 12 bases aligning to TRBD2. This CDR3 region has 22 residues. J was trimmed by 4 bases and V by 3 bases; bases with no gene match: 20. Germline CDR1 SGHRS, CDR2 YFSETQ. CDR3 sequence: CASSSRPRTSGMDPGGANVLTF. The CDR3 nucleotides are TGCGCCAGCAGCTCCAGACCGAGGACTAGCGGGATGGACCCAGGGGGGGCCAACGTCCTGACTTTC.

The gene calls are TRBV19 and TRBJ2-2, with 7 bases lining up with TRBD1. V shed 6 bases, J shed 7 bases, and the junction held 17 bases outside the gene matches. Germline V gene data show CDR1 as LNHDA and CDR2 as SQIVND (reference sequence). This CDR3 comprises 17 residues. CDR3 DNA: TGTGCCAGTAGCGATGACGTGACAGGGCCCCTCAACGGGGAGCTGTTTTTT. The encoded protein is CASSDDVTGPLNGELFF.

The V and J genes are TRBV7-8 and TRBJ1-2; D not certain. Trimming took off 5 bases at V and 5 bases at J, with 9 bases between the two ends. Germline V gene sequence: CDR1 SGHVS, CDR2 FQNEAQ. This CDR3 is 12 amino acids long. CDR3 bases: TGTGCCAGCAGCCTAGGCCTTTATGGCTACACCTTC. This sequence encodes CASSLGLYGYTF.

The chain links TRBV28 to TRBJ1-1; the D gene is possibly TRBD1 (5 bases). Germline loops: CDR1 MDHEN, CDR2 SYDVKM. Trimming shortened V by 0 bases and J by 6 bases, and 14 bases separated the two germline ends. The CDR3 has 15 amino acids. CDR3 region: CASSLWAGSSPEAFF. In DNA form, the CDR3 reads TGTGCCAGCAGTTTATGGGCAGGGAGTAGCCCTGAAGCTTTCTTT.

This rearrangement joins TRBV7-7 to TRBJ2-7; 11 bases agree with TRBD2. The CDR3 loop spans 16 amino acids. Germline trimming cut 5 bases from V and 2 bases from J; bases unmatched to any gene: 8. Germline V CDR1 and CDR2: SSHAT, FNYEAQ (reference sequence). The CDR3 loop reads CASSPTTGLAAYEQYF. CDR3 nucleotide sequence: TGTGCCAGCAGCCCTACCACGGGACTAGCGGCCTACGAGCAGTACTTC.

A single count supports this clone. V gene TRBV10-3 combines with J gene TRBJ2-7; no reliable D call. The CDR3 has 14 residues. Looked up from germline, CDR1 is ENHRY and CDR2 is SYGVKD. The V and J ends lost 4 bases and 6 bases respectively, with 16 bases between them. Here the CDR3 reads CAISVNFPMVEQYF. DNA for the CDR3: TGTGCCATCAGTGTCAACTTCCCGATGGTCGAGCAGTACTTC.

The chain joins TRBV5-1 to TRBJ2-1; tentative D call: TRBD1 (5 bases). Germline V lookup: CDR1 SGHRS, CDR2 YFSETQ. This CDR3 is 12 amino acids long. Trimming cost V 5 bases and J 8 bases, with 11 bases left between them. In DNA form, the CDR3 reads TGCGCCAGCAGAAGGGGCGAAGATGAGCAGTTCTTC. This sequence encodes CASRRGEDEQFF.

The chain employs TRBV6-6 and TRBJ1-5; 7 bases map to TRBD1. The CDR3 spans 13 residues. From germline, CDR1 is MNHNY and CDR2 SVGAGI (reference sequence). The V gene end was trimmed by 5 bases and the J gene end by 7 bases; junction bases not matched to a gene: 5. The CDR3 reads CASSLLQGQPQHF. The CDR3 DNA reads TGTGCCAGCAGTCTACTACAGGGGCAGCCCCAGCATTTT.

The CDR3 DNA is TGTGCCATCAGGGAGCGGGAGGGGAGAGATACGCAGTATTTT. Protein: CAIREREGRDTQYF. J is TRBJ2-3 and V is TRBV10-3; 10 nucleotides agree with TRBD2. The CDR3 consists of 14 residues. The V segment lost 6 bases and the J segment 5 bases; nucleotides outside the gene matches: 5. In germline, CDR1 is ENHRY, CDR2 SYGVKD.

The CDR3 loop reads CASSSSGTTYEQYF. CDR3 coding DNA: TGTGCCAGCAGTTCTAGCGGGACTACCTACGAGCAGTACTTC. J is TRBJ2-7 and V is TRBV6-5, with 9 bases aligning to TRBD2. The J segment lost 2 bases and the V segment lost 4 bases, leaving 3 bases of the junction unmatched. CDR3 size: 14 residues. Germline V CDR1 and CDR2: MNHEY, SVGAGI.

V gene TRBV2 combines with J gene TRBJ1-3, with 7 bases aligning to TRBD1. The CDR3 spans 16 residues. V gave up 5 bases and J gave up 4 bases; unmatched junction bases: 11. The germline V gene encodes CDR1 SNHLY and CDR2 FYNNEI. CDR3 coding DNA: TGTGCCAGCAGTCGGGACAGCGCCATTTTAGGAAACACCATATATTTT. Its protein product is CASSRDSAILGNTIYF.